The present T cell receptor (beta chain) was sequenced within a study of shared clonotypes between healthy human individuals. The overall study: Per donor, CD8 memory used one plate, CD8 naive used two, CD4 memory used three and CD4 naive used three.

The CDR3 covers 15 residues. Trimming left V 1 base short and J 8 bases short, with 16 bases between. From germline, CDR1 is SGHTA and CDR2 FQGNSA. Every subset's genomic DNA went evenly onto several immunoSEQ plates. Replicate PCRs run on sorted subsets employed 200 to 250 ng DNA, roughly 30,000 T cell genomes. Produced via immunoSEQ multiplex PCR; TCRdb's table is partial and in-frame only. The data hold about 770,000 clones, with over 55% observed a single time. Study-wide findings and caveats: The generation probabilities recorded for non-shared clonotypes fell below those of clonotypes shared by all four donors.

As to this clone: Its antigen is undetermined.

This receptor was identified in a woman aged 25 to 39 in good health. This sequence joins TRBV7-2 and TRBJ2-3; no definite D call. Sample: memory CD4+ T cells sorted from blood. The subset here: CD45RA-negative fraction. CDR3 sequence (DNA): TGTGCCAGCAGCTTAGTGAGGCTAGTGTCAGCTACGCAGTATTTT. This translates into CASSLVRLVSATQYF. Full variable domain (remainder filled in from reference TRBV7-2 and TRBJ2-3): GAGVSQSPSNKVTEKGKDVELRCDPISGHTALYWYRQSLGQGLEFLIYFQGNSAPDKSGLPSDRFSAERTGGSVSTLTIQRTQQEDSAVYLCASSLVRLVSATQYFGPGTRLTVL.